Here is one T cell receptor (beta chain) with its context. Data came from immunoSEQ multiplex PCR; TCRdb stores just in-frame clones and leaves some out. The profile covers about 48,000 clones, with roughly four fifths appearing a single time and roughly 7.3% taken by the ten largest. The sample originates from a study of blood T cell repertoires in COVID-19. Study-wide context: The analysed material was cDNA or gDNA that came from T cells, B-cell-depleted T cells, or PBMCs.

This CDR3 has 15 amino acids. CDR1 and CDR2 from the germline V gene are MNHEY and SMNVEV (reference sequence). The V and J ends lost 1 base and 8 bases respectively, with 17 bases between them. The chain couples TRBV27 to TRBJ1-2; the D is unclear. Sample: peripheral blood. This receptor was identified in a man aged 35 to 55 with acute or convalescent COVID-19. The CDR3 here is CASSLLGREGSGYTF. The DNA for the CDR3 is TGTGCCAGCAGTTTATTGGGGAGGGAAGGTTCGGGCTACACCTTC.